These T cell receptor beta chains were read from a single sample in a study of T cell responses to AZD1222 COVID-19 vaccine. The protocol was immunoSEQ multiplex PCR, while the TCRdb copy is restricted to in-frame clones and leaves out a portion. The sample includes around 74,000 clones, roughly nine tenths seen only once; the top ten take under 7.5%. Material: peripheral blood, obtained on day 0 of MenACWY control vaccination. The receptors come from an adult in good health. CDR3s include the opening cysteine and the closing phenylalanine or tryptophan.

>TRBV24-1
CATSDPRTGGTDTQYF
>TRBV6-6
CASSRANTEAFF
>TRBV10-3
CAISESGSTYEQYF
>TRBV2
CASSGETQYF
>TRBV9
CASSVWWGAAYNEQFF
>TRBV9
CASSVEGDEQFF
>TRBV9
CASSAAGGGKSTDTQYF
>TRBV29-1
CSVLPGVDEQFF
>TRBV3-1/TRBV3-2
CASSLTTGGSNQPQHF
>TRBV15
CATGNGGGYEQYF
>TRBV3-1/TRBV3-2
CASSHQPGLAGEDQETQYF
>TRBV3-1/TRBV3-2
CASRGGDTIYF
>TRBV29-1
CSATGTGDEKLFF
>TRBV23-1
CASRRYRNTYEQYF
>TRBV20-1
CSASPGQGADLEKLFF
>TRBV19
CASREGQGANTGELFF
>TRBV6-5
CASSYSGADSYEQYF
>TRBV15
CATSSETVNQPQHF
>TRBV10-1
CASSDSIGQGGPEAFF
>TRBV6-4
CASKALAGDAEQYF
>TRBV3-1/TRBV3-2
CASSPLSGRVTEAFF
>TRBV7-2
CASSFTGTSGGRTSYEQYF
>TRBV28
CASTGNGYTF
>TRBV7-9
CASSLDHWEQYF
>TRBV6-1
CASSDQGQETQYF
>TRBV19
CASSWDGHGYTF
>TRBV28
CASSEVTGGHLGEQYF
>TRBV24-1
CATSLGQDFTGELFF
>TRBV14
CASSRWQGNTEAFF
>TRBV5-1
CASRRTGANEQYF
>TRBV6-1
CASSEGDGARGPQHF
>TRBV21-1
CAIQESTAQETQYF
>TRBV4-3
CASSQDVKNIQYF
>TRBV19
CASSIHRTGVTEAFF
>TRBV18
CASSQGPLLYEQYF
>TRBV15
CATSNYRGGEAFF
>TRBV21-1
CASSNRGVLPTLYEQYF
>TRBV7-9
CASSPMSIYGYTF
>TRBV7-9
CASSLIRANEQFF
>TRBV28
CASSIEAGQGNEKLFF
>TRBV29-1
CSVEGGTFFDTQYF
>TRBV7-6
CASSLVRGDNEQFF
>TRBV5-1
CASSFLAGGNEQFF
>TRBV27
CASSFLTSGSSEQFF
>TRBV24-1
CATSEAGGNQPQHF
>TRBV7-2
CASSLMSGTGVETQYF
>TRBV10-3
CATKVSGETEAFF
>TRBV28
CASSYGTSGTDTQYF
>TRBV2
CASSTAGGPTGELFF
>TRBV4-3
CASSQDVGGYEQYF
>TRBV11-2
CASREVHRGEEQYF
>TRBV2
CASSELGMPGREQYF
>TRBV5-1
CASSVNRGDSNIQYF
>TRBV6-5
CASRGTSGGNYEQYF
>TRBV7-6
CASSPLPESGWSTEAFF
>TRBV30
CAWSKRQGLRETQYF